The subject of this entry is one T cell receptor beta chain. This sample was taken from a study of identical twins. One entry per CDR3 protein results from TCRdb running MiXCR on the 5' RACE reads. The sample gives about 660,000 distinct CDR3 sequences, 8.6% of which show up once; 0.98% is in the top ten. Germline V gene data show CDR1 as MDHEN and CDR2 as SYDVKM. This CDR3 has 17 residues. The V end lost 2 bases, the J end lost 0 bases, and 17 bases lay between the germline ends. These same records also appear under a second study, on yellow fever vaccine responses in identical twins.

The TCR was taken from a woman aged 18-35 years in good health. The chain joins TRBV28 to TRBJ2-7; TRBD1 might be the D (6 bases). Sequencing input: PBMCs. CDR3 residues: CASSLADRDKVSYEQYF. The DNA for the CDR3 is TGTGCCAGCAGTTTAGCCGACCGGGACAAGGTCTCCTACGAGCAGTACTTC.